This TCR beta chain was observed in a study of T-cell memory formation after mild COVID-19. Study-level findings and limits: Among contracting clones, CD4+ were mainly CM/EM and CD8+ enriched in EMRA. Later expanders leaned toward CD4+, whereas clones contracting from day 15 to 85 were balanced CD4/CD8. Some clones that responded turned up in pre-infection memory, which suggests that cross-reactive memory joined in.

Researchers used 5'RACE with constant-segment primers to make TCR alpha and TCR beta cDNA libraries that carry sample barcodes and UMIs. MiXCR was run by TCRdb on the 5' RACE reads, yielding one entry per CDR3 protein. The table has around 140,000 distinct CDR3 sequences, about a fifth seen once. With regard to this clonotype: Antigen: not known.

V shed 0 bases and J shed 1 base, with 19 bases lying between them. From germline, CDR1 is SGHRS and CDR2 YFSETQ. This CDR3 has 18 residues. The TCR was taken from an adult woman who had mild COVID-19 (a few samples of this study predate the infection). Cell type and time point are not known. Sequenced sample: PBMCs or a T cell subset sorted from them (not recorded which). The gene calls are TRBV5-1 and TRBJ1-2; no clear D. CDR3 loop: CASSLGKGYSGVNYGYTF. Written as DNA, the CDR3 is TGCGCCAGCAGCTTGGGGAAAGGGTATTCCGGCGTTAACTATGGCTACACCTTC.